This T cell receptor (beta chain) stems from a study of T cell clonality in common variable immunodeficiency. This clone was counted at least ten times. No antigen is known for it. The CDR3 end is not reached by the read, which stops 3 residues before it; the germline J gene fills it in. The method was immunoSEQ multiplex PCR; TCRdb's version includes in-frame clones alone and lacks a portion of them. The table lists some 28,000 clones, no singletons, with about 13% in the top ten. Germline V CDR1 and CDR2: SGHTA, FQGTGA. The CDR3 runs to 12 residues. V lost 8 bases and J lost 2, with 8 bases in between. Points from the study as a whole: Compared with controls, CVID subjects had fewer shared TCRbeta clones.

This clonotype was obtained from a person aged 18 to 70 in good health. The V and J genes are TRBV7-3 and TRBJ2-3; D may be TRBD2 (7 bases). The sample comprised peripheral blood mononuclear cells. CDR3 bases read: TGTGCCAGCGCGGGGGCCACAGATACG. It codes for CASAGATDT. The whole CDR3 protein is CASAGATDTQYF.